One and the same sample provided the 4 T cell receptor beta chains below, sequenced in a study of beta chain features in type 1 diabetes. TCRB transcripts that were expressed got sequenced, as all of the isolated RNA had been reverse transcribed. Sequenced by immunoSEQ multiplex PCR; TCRdb stores in-frame clones only, minus some. The sample records about 320,000 clones, 12% to 15% being singletons. Input material: central memory CD4+ T cells from blood. The receptors come from a man aged 30 to 39 in good health.

This clone was seen many times. V gene TRBV18 combines with J gene TRBJ2-7; D may be TRBD1 or TRBD2 (5 bases each). Germline V gives CDR1 KGHSH, CDR2 LQKENI. The CDR3 is made up of 13 amino acids. In DNA form, the CDR3 reads TGTGCCACCTCAGCGGACAACTCCTACGAGCAGTACGTC. Translating gives CATSADNSYEQYV.

A few counts support this clone. The CDR3 sequence is CASRAGANTDTQYF. The CDR3, as DNA: TGTGCCAGCAGAGCGGGGGCCAACACAGATACGCAGTATTTT. The rearrangement uses TRBV10-3 and TRBJ2-3, with TRBD2 identical over 8 bases. Germline V gives CDR1 ENHRY, CDR2 SYGVKD. Trimming cost V 10 bases and J 2 bases; bases outside gene matches: 8. The CDR3 consists of 14 residues.

J is TRBJ2-3 and V is TRBV5-6, with D unclear. Trimming left V 3 bases short and J 3 bases short, with 14 bases between. The CDR3 sequence is 15 residues long. CDR1 and CDR2 (germline): SGHDT, YYEEEE. The CDR3 coding sequence is TGTGCCAGCAGCTCCAATTTAGTGGGGACAGATACGCAGTATTTT. Translation: CASSSNLVGTDTQYF.

The chain links TRBV4-3 to TRBJ2-3; 7 bases agree with TRBD2. After removal of 0 bases from V and 3 bases from J, the junction contained 3 bases not matched to a gene. The germline V gene encodes CDR1 LGHNA and CDR2 YSLEER. The CDR3 has 15 residues. As DNA, the CDR3 is TGCGCCAGCAGCCAAGACGCTAGCGGAACAGATACGCAGTATTTT. Its protein is CASSQDASGTDTQYF.